This T cell receptor (beta chain) was sequenced in a study of identical twins. Study-wide points: Sharing of beta out-of-frame sequences by twins showed a weaker excess. Fewer insertions were carried by abundant cord blood beta clonotypes, but none was seen in memory repertoires. Invariant cells of the MAIT and iNKT types might have partly distorted the zero-insertion analyses.

A few counts support this clonotype. The antigen is not known. cDNA carried unique molecular identifiers, and a universal primer site was added by template switching. MiXCR was run by TCRdb on the 5' RACE reads, yielding one entry per CDR3 protein. The sample shows hundreds of thousands of distinct CDR3 sequences, 10% to 15% of them seen only once. Per germline, CDR1 DFQATT and CDR2 SNEGSKA (reference sequence). Unmatched junction bases numbered 6, after V lost 0 bases and J lost 0 bases. The CDR3 runs 17 residues. The sample also formed part of further work on yellow fever vaccine responses in identical twins.

The TCR comes from a woman under 30 in good health. This sequence joins TRBV20-1 and TRBJ2-2, with 8 bases that match TRBD2. The material sequenced was PBMCs. Here the CDR3 DNA reads TGCAGTGCTAGAGATCGCAATAGCGGGACGAACACCGGGGAGCTGTTTTTT. As protein: CSARDRNSGTNTGELFF.